This is a list of T cell receptor beta chains from one sample in a study of shared clonotypes between healthy human individuals. TCRdb keeps only in-frame clones here, not all; method: immunoSEQ multiplex PCR. This repertoire shows around 530,000 clones, roughly 72% found once; its top ten account for approximately 12%. Sequenced input: PBMCs. Every receptor here comes from a woman aged 40 to 55 in good health. Some clones in this sample may be carry-over from other donors' samples. Each CDR3 is given with its conserved first and last residue. Each record gives: D gene, J gene, clone size, V gene, CDR3 protein, CDR3 DNA. The D gene is left open where the match is weak. A clone size is listed for some rows: how often the clone was seen (once, few, many), or a class if it is expanded.

>NA|TRBJ2-5|NA|TRBV2
CASSAVTRGETQYF
TGTGCCAGCAGTGCTGTGACTAGGGGGGAGACCCAGTACTTC
>TRBD1|TRBJ1-2|few|TRBV15
CATSIGGAGGHYGYTF
TGTGCCACCAGCATTGGGGGGGCAGGGGGACACTATGGCTACACCTTC
>NA|TRBJ1-1|NA|TRBV11-1
CASSPGRHIYTEAFF
TGTGCCAGCAGCCCTGGGAGACACATATACACTGAAGCTTTCTTT
>NA|TRBJ2-7|once|TRBV6-6
CASSYSGKLSYEQYF
TGTGCCAGCAGTTACTCGGGCAAGCTATCCTACGAGCAGTACTTC
>NA|TRBJ2-3|NA|TRBV7-9
CASSLAGGRDTQYF
TGTGCCAGCAGCTTAGCGGGAGGCAGGGATACGCAGTATTTT
>NA|TRBJ1-4|NA|TRBV7-7
CASSLVGGEKLFF
TGTGCCAGCAGCTTAGTAGGGGGGGAAAAACTGTTTTTT
>TRBD1|TRBJ2-1|once|TRBV7-9
CASSSNRGANEQFF
TGTGCCAGCAGCTCCAACAGGGGGGCAAATGAGCAGTTCTTC
>NA|TRBJ2-4|NA|TRBV2
CASRGDFGGNIQYF
TGTGCCAGCAGGGGGGACTTTGGGGGAAACATTCAGTACTTC
>NA|TRBJ1-1|NA|TRBV25-1
CASSVPGNTEAFF
TGTGCCAGCAGTGTCCCTGGGAACACTGAAGCTTTCTTT
>NA|TRBJ2-5|NA|TRBV5-5
CASSFPYGETQYF
TGTGCCAGCAGCTTTCCCTACGGGGAGACCCAGTACTTC
>TRBD2|TRBJ2-3|NA|TRBV10-3
CAISEGLAGGPDTQYF
TGTGCCATCAGTGAGGGACTAGCGGGAGGCCCAGATACGCAGTATTTT
>NA|TRBJ1-5|NA|TRBV30
CAWSARPGALHF
TGTGCCTGGAGTGCTCGCCCGGGGGCTCTGCATTTT
>NA|TRBJ1-5|many|TRBV11-2
CASSLAQNQPQHF
TGTGCCAGCAGCTTAGCTCAAAATCAGCCCCAGCATTTT
>TRBD2|TRBJ2-7|NA|TRBV7-2
CASSRGDLSYEQYF
TGTGCCAGCAGCCGGGGGGACCTCTCCTACGAGCAGTACTTC
>TRBD1|TRBJ2-1|NA|TRBV7-8
CASSLVAGQGLSSYNEQFF
TGTGCCAGCAGCTTAGTGGCGGGACAGGGATTGAGCTCCTACAATGAGCAGTTCTTC
>TRBD2|TRBJ2-3|NA|TRBV7-7
CASSPGSRGADTQYF
TGTGCCAGCAGCCCGGGCTCGCGGGGGGCAGATACGCAGTATTTT
>TRBD1|TRBJ2-7|NA|TRBV28
CASRIGTGSSYEQYF
TGTGCCAGCAGGATAGGGACAGGGAGTTCCTACGAGCAGTACTTC
>NA|TRBJ2-7|NA|TRBV6-5
CASKGTGSYEQYF
TGTGCCAGCAAGGGGACGGGCTCCTACGAGCAGTACTTC
>TRBD2|TRBJ2-1|NA|TRBV15
CATSRTSPGSEGGDNEQFF
TGTGCCACCAGCAGAACCTCCCCTGGGTCTGAGGGAGGGGACAATGAGCAGTTCTTC
>TRBD1|TRBJ2-7|NA|TRBV9
CASSVDRQGYEQYF
TGTGCCAGCAGCGTGGACAGACAGGGCTACGAGCAGTACTTC
>NA|TRBJ2-5|NA|TRBV28
CASSGSAETQHF
TGTGCCAGCAGTGGGTCGGCGGAGACCCAGCACTTC
>TRBD2|TRBJ2-7|NA|TRBV9
CASSAFGTRPYEQYF
TGTGCCAGCAGCGCCTTCGGGACTAGGCCCTACGAGCAGTACTTC
>NA|TRBJ2-1|NA|TRBV10-1
CASSEGGLREQFF
TGCGCCAGCAGCGAGGGCGGGTTGCGGGAGCAGTTCTTC
>NA|TRBJ2-7|NA|TRBV5-6
CASSLELASYEQYF
TGTGCCAGCAGCTTGGAGCTAGCTTCCTACGAGCAGTACTTC
>TRBD2|TRBJ2-3|NA|TRBV6-5
CASSYSRLAGTDTQYF
TGTGCCAGCAGTTACTCAAGACTAGCCGGCACAGATACGCAGTATTTT
>TRBD1|TRBJ2-2|NA|TRBV11-2
CASSPFGQGNTGELFF
TGTGCCAGCAGCCCCTTTGGACAGGGGAACACCGGGGAGCTGTTTTTT
>NA|TRBJ2-7|NA|TRBV7-2
CASSLDSSRIYEQYF
TGTGCCAGCAGCTTAGATAGCTCGAGAATCTACGAGCAGTACTTC
>NA|TRBJ1-4|few|TRBV11-2
CASSLERHNEKLFF
TGTGCCAGCAGCTTAGAGCGACATAATGAAAAACTGTTTTTT
>NA|TRBJ2-5|NA|TRBV6-1
CASSYGETQYF
TGTGCCAGCAGTTACGGGGAGACCCAGTACTTC
>NA|TRBJ2-2|NA|TRBV19
CASSIVVSTGELFF
TGTGCCAGTAGTATAGTAGTGAGCACCGGGGAGCTGTTTTTT
>TRBD2|TRBJ2-7|NA|TRBV30
CAWKTGTSGRKYF
TGTGCCTGGAAGACCGGGACTAGCGGGAGGAAGTACTTC
>NA|TRBJ1-5|few|TRBV27
CASSSYREQGNQPQHF
TGTGCCAGCAGTTCCTATAGGGAACAGGGCAATCAGCCCCAGCATTTT
>TRBD2|TRBJ2-3|NA|TRBV7-2
CASSFSIAGGADTQYF
TGTGCCAGCAGCTTTTCCATAGCGGGAGGCGCAGATACGCAGTATTTT
>NA|TRBJ1-1|NA|TRBV28
CASETVLNTEAFF
TGTGCCAGCGAGACAGTTTTGAACACTGAAGCTTTCTTT
>TRBD2|TRBJ2-7|NA|TRBV11-2
CASSLGLGLAGGPEQYF
TGTGCCAGCAGCTTAGGGCTGGGGCTAGCGGGAGGGCCCGAGCAGTACTTC
>TRBD1|TRBJ2-7|NA|TRBV5-1
CASSLAGGFGEQYF
TGCGCCAGCAGCTTGGCAGGGGGATTTGGCGAGCAGTACTTC
>TRBD1|TRBJ2-7|NA|TRBV19
CASSRDREYEQYF
TGTGCCAGTTCCCGGGACAGGGAGTACGAGCAGTACTTC
>TRBD2|TRBJ2-7|few|TRBV10-1
CASSEGTSGRAEQYF
TGCGCCAGCAGTGAGGGGACTAGCGGGAGGGCCGAGCAGTACTTC
>NA|TRBJ1-3|NA|TRBV14
CASSQFKDAGNTIYF
TGTGCCAGCAGCCAATTCAAGGACGCTGGAAACACCATATATTTT
>NA|TRBJ2-2|NA|TRBV14
CASSQAIGTGELFF
TGTGCCAGCAGCCAAGCAATCGGGACCGGGGAGCTGTTTTTT
>TRBD1|TRBJ2-7|few|TRBV7-3
CASSVQGQGTYEQYF
TGTGCCAGCAGCGTACAGGGACAGGGGACCTACGAGCAGTACTTC
>NA|TRBJ1-4|NA|TRBV5-1
CASSPRGGHRITNEKLFF
TGCGCCAGCAGCCCAAGAGGGGGACATCGAATAACTAATGAAAAACTGTTTTTT
>NA|TRBJ1-6|NA|TRBV30
CAWQSSYNSPLHF
TGTGCCTGGCAGAGCTCCTATAATTCACCCCTCCACTTT
>TRBD2|TRBJ2-3|NA|TRBV10-3
CAIKGGLAGVDTQYF
TGTGCCATCAAGGGGGGACTAGCGGGAGTAGATACGCAGTATTTT
>NA|TRBJ2-3|NA|TRBV5-4
CASSLGGSGTDTQYF
TGTGCCAGCAGCTTGGGTGGTAGCGGCACAGATACGCAGTATTTT
>TRBD1|TRBJ2-7|many|TRBV19
CASSASGTGEYEQYF
TGTGCCAGTAGTGCCTCCGGGACAGGGGAGTACGAGCAGTACTTC
>TRBD2|TRBJ2-1|NA|TRBV7-2
CASSLALGTSYEQFF
TGTGCCAGCAGCTTAGCGCTTGGGACTAGCTATGAGCAGTTCTTC
>NA|TRBJ2-1|few|TRBV6-4
CASSDSVSSYNEQFF
TGTGCCAGCAGTGACTCAGTCAGCTCCTACAATGAGCAGTTCTTC
>NA|TRBJ1-2|NA|TRBV11-2
CASSLLQGNYGYTF
TGTGCCAGCAGCTTACTTCAGGGGAACTATGGCTACACCTTC
>NA|TRBJ1-5|NA|TRBV25-1
CASSGKNQPQHF
TGTGCCAGCAGTGGTAAGAATCAGCCCCAGCATTTT
>TRBD1|TRBJ2-3|NA|TRBV5-4
CASSLMGQGGDTQYF
TGTGCCAGCAGCTTGATGGGACAGGGTGGCGATACGCAGTATTTT
>TRBD1|TRBJ2-1|NA|TRBV6-1
CASSVDRGGNEQFF
TGTGCCAGCAGTGTTGACAGGGGAGGCAATGAGCAGTTCTTC
>TRBD2|TRBJ2-1|NA|TRBV10-2
CASRLAGPSNEQFF
TGCGCCAGCCGACTAGCCGGCCCCTCGAATGAGCAGTTCTTC
>TRBD1|TRBJ1-3|NA|TRBV4-1
CASSQGWGQRSGNTIYF
TGCGCCAGCAGCCAGGGGTGGGGACAGCGCTCTGGAAACACCATATATTTT
>TRBD1|TRBJ1-1|NA|TRBV15
CATSSRGANTEAFF
TGTGCCACCAGCAGCAGGGGGGCGAACACTGAAGCTTTCTTT
>TRBD2|TRBJ2-1|NA|TRBV6-1
CASSASGSRGNEQFF
TGTGCCAGCAGTGCCAGCGGGAGTAGGGGCAATGAGCAGTTCTTC
>NA|TRBJ1-1|NA|TRBV29-1
CSVDRSMNTEAFF
TGCAGCGTTGACAGGTCCATGAACACTGAAGCTTTCTTT